This T cell receptor beta chain was obtained from a study of OX40 agonist ivuxolimab in advanced cancers. For the study at large: Patients enrolled in dose escalation were diagnosed with hepatocellular carcinoma, melanoma, renal cell or head and neck cancer. The study, taken as a whole, reports: CD4+ and CD8+ T cells in blood underwent clonal expansion by week 6 at 0.1 to 3.0 mg/kg.

As regards this clone: What it binds is unknown.

Only in-frame clones appear in the TCRdb table, and some are missing; sequencing was by immunoSEQ multiplex PCR. The table shows approximately 92,000 clones, with approximately 95% occurring only once. This CDR3 is 14 amino acids long. In germline, CDR1 is SGHDT, CDR2 YYEEEE. V was trimmed by 4 bases and J by 6 bases, leaving 13 bases between them. The chain has TRBV5-6 and TRBJ2-2; D call uncertain. This receptor was obtained from an adult with an advanced solid tumor such as melanoma, head and neck, liver or kidney cancer. The material was CD4+ or CD8+ T cells sorted from blood, obtained in a trial of the OX40 agonist ivuxolimab. The CDR3 region is CASSNPLAAGELFF. DNA for the CDR3: TGTGCCAGCAGCAACCCACTCGCGGCCGGGGAGCTGTTTTTT. Full variable domain (remainder filled in from reference TRBV5-6 and TRBJ2-2): DAGVTQSPTHLIKTRGQQVTLRCSPKSGHDTVSWYQQALGQGPQFIFQYYEEEERQRGNFPDRFSGHQFPNYSSELNVNALLLGDSALYLCASSNPLAAGELFFGEGSRLTVL.